This T cell receptor beta chain was found in a study of vaccination and CD4 T cells after COVID-19. As for this clonotype: Its antigen is still unknown.

An Oncomine TCR Beta short-read assay was used to sequence the DNA from cultured CD4+ T cells. TCRdb used MiXCR to reprocess the PCR reads, holding one entry per CDR3 protein. The sample records some 5,000 distinct CDR3 sequences, over 65% being singletons. Treatment noted: approximately nine-day PBMC culture with coronavirus spike peptide pools or control peptides (ViraFEST assay). Replacement of half the medium with fresh IL-2 medium took place on days 3 and 7. The V gene lost 3 bases and the J gene lost 2 bases, with 11 bases spanning the gap. Germline V gene sequence: CDR1 MRHNA, CDR2 SNTAGT. The length of the CDR3 is 15 residues.

The V call is TRBV6-4, the J call TRBJ1-5; a weak D match, TRBD1 (6 bases). Sequencing input: CD4+ T cells from blood, cultured in vitro. The sequence derives from a human donor who had recovered from COVID-19. Here the CDR3 reads CASSEQSGGNQPQHF. The CDR3 nucleotides are TGTGCCAGCAGTGAACAATCAGGGGGCAATCAGCCCCAGCATTTT.